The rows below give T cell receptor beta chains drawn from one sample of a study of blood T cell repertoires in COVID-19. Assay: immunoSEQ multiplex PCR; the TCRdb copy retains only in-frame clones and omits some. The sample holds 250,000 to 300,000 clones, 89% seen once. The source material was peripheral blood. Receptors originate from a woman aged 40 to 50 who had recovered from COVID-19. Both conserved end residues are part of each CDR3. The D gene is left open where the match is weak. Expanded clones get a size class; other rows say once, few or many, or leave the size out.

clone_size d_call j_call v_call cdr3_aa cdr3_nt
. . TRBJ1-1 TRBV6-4 CASSPGFSTLLNTEAFF TGTGCCAGCAGCCCAGGGTTTTCCACATTATTGAACACTGAAGCTTTCTTT
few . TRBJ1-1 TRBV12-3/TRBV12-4 CATRRGNTEAFF TGTGCCACCAGAAGGGGGAACACTGAAGCTTTCTTT
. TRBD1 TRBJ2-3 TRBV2 CASSEAGTESTDTQYF TGTGCCAGCAGTGAGGCAGGGACAGAGAGCACAGATACGCAGTATTTT
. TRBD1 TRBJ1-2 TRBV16 CASSQATGYYGYTF TGTGCCAGCAGCCAAGCGACAGGGTACTATGGCTACACCTTC
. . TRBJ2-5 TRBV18 CASSPRYPSEETQYF TGTGCCAGCTCACCACGTTACCCTAGCGAGGAGACCCAGTACTTC
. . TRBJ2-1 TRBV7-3 CASSWNFGNEQFF TGTGCCAGCAGCTGGAACTTCGGGAATGAGCAGTTCTTC
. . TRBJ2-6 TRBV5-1 CASSLSRTATRSGANVLTF TGCGCCAGCAGCCTATCAAGGACAGCGACACGCTCTGGGGCCAACGTCCTGACTTTC
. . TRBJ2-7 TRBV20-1 CSAGTSYEQYF TGCAGTGCCGGGACTTCCTACGAGCAGTACTTC
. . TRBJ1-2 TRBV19 CASEDRTSFSYGYTF TGTGCCAGCGAAGACAGGACCAGTTTTAGCTATGGCTACACCTTC
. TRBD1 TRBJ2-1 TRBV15 CATSRAPLGQGASFF TGTGCCACCAGCAGGGCTCCCTTGGGACAGGGGGCATCGTTCTTC
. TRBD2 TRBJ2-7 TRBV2 CASSRLAGGYEQYF TGTGCCAGCAGCCGACTAGCGGGTGGGTACGAGCAGTACTTC
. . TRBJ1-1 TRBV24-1 CATSDPRRPGTEAFF TGTGCCACCAGTGATCCCCGACGTCCGGGCACTGAAGCTTTCTTT
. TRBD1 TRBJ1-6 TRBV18 CASSPLQGAVNSPLHF TGTGCCAGCTCACCCCTACAGGGGGCCGTAAATTCACCCCTCCACTTT
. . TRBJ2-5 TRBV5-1 CASSLSPGGQETQYF TGCGCCAGCAGCTTGTCACCCGGGGGCCAAGAGACCCAGTACTTC
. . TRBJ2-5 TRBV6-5 CASSYDPGPEETQYF TGTGCCAGCAGTTACGACCCAGGGCCTGAAGAGACCCAGTACTTC
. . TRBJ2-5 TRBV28 CASRPAGGGRETQYF TGTGCCAGCAGACCGGCCGGCGGGGGCAGAGAGACCCAGTACTTC
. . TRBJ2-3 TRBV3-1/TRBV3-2 CASERLSAQGTQYF TGTGCCAGCGAACGACTGTCCGCCCAAGGTACGCAGTATTTT